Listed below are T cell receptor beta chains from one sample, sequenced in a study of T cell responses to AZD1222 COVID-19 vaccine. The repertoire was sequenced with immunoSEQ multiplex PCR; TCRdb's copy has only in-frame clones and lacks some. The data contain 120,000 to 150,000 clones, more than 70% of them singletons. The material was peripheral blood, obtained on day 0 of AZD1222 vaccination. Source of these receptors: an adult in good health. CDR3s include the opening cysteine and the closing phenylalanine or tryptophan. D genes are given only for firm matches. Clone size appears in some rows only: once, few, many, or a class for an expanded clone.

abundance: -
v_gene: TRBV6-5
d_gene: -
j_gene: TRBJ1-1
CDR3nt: TGTGCCAGCAGTTCCCGGGGGGGGAAAAGAGCTGCTTTCTTT
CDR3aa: CASSSRGGKRAAFF

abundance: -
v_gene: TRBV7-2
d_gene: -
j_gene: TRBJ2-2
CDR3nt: TGTGCCAGCAGCCCCGACCTTCTAGCGTTACGGAACACCGGGGAGCTGTTTTTT
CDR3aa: CASSPDLLALRNTGELFF

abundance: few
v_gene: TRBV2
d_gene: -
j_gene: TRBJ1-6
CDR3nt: TGTGCCAGCATTCGGGCCCCCGGGAGCTCCTATAATTCACCCCTCCACTTT
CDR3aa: CASIRAPGSSYNSPLHF

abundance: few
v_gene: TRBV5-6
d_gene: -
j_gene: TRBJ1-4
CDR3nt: TGTGCCAGCAGCCTCACAGGGATAAATGAAAAACTGTTTTTT
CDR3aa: CASSLTGINEKLFF

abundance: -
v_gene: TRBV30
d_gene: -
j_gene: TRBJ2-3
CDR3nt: TGTGCCTGGAGCCTCTCTGGGCGGGCGCAGTATTTT
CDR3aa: CAWSLSGRAQYF

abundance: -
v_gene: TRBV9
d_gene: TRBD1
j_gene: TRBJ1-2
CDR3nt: TGTGCCAGCAGCGTAGACCCGGGACAGGGGTCTGGCTACACCTTC
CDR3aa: CASSVDPGQGSGYTF

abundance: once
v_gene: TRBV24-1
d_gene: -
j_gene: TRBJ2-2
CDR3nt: TGTGCCACCCAGCCCGCGAACACCGGGGAGCTGTTTTTT
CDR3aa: CATQPANTGELFF

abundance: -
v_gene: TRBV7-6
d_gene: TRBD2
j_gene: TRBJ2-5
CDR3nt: TGTGCCAGCAGCCCTCGTCCCGGGACTAGCGGGGCTCAAGAGACCCAGTACTTC
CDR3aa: CASSPRPGTSGAQETQYF

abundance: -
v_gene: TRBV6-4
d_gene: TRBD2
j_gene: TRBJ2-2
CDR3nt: TGTGCCAGCAGTGCTCTAGCGGGGAGCACCGGGGAGCTGTTTTTT
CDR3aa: CASSALAGSTGELFF

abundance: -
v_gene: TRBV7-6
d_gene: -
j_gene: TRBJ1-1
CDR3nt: TGTGCCAGCAGCTCGGGGAGGTCGGGCACTGAAGCTTTCTTT
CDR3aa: CASSSGRSGTEAFF

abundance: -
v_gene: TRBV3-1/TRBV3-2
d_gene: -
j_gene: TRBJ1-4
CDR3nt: TGTGCCAGCAGCCAATTATGGCGCGCCACTAATGAAAAACTGTTTTTT
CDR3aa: CASSQLWRATNEKLFF

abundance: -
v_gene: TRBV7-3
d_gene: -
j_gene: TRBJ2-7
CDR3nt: TGTGCCAGCAGCTTAACCCCGGGGGCCTACGAGCAGTACTTC
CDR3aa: CASSLTPGAYEQYF

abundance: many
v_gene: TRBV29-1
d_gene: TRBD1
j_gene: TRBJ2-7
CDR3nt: TGCAGCGGCAGGGGGCACGGGGAGCAGTACTTC
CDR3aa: CSGRGHGEQYF

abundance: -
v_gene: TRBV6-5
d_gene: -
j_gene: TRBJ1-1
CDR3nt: TGTGCCAGTCCCAAAAATAGTCGGGACTCAACGGAAGCTTTCTTT
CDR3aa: CASPKNSRDSTEAFF

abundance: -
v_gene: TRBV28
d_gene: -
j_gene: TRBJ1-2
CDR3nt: TGTGCCAGCAGGTTATTGCGGGGGAACTATGGCTACACCTTC
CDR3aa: CASRLLRGNYGYTF

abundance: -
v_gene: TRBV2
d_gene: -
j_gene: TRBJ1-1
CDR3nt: TGTGCCAGGGGACTGGGGAACACTGAAGCTTTCTTT
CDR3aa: CARGLGNTEAFF

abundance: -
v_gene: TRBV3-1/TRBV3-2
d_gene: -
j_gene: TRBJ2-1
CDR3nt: TGTGCCAGCAGCCAAGGGGCGGGTAGGAGTGAGCAGTTCTTC
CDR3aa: CASSQGAGRSEQFF

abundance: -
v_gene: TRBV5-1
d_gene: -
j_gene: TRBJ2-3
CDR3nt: TGCGCCAGCAGCTTCGCGGGGAGCACAGATACGCAGTATTTT
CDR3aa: CASSFAGSTDTQYF

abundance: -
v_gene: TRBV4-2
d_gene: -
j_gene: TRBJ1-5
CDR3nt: TGTGCCAGCAGCCAAGAATCGGGTCCATACAATCAGCCCCAGCATTTT
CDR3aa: CASSQESGPYNQPQHF

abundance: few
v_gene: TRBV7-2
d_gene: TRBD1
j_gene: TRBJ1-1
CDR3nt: TGTGCCAGCAGCTTAGTGACAGGGGGCACTGAAGCTTTCTTT
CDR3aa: CASSLVTGGTEAFF

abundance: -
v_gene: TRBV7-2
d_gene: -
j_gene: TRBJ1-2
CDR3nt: TGTGCCAGCAGCTTAGTGGCAGGACGAGATGGCTACACCTTC
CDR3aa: CASSLVAGRDGYTF

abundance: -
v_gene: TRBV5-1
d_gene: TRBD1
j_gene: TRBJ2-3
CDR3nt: TGCGCCAGCAGCTTGTGGGGTCCGGGGACAGCATCCACAGATACGCAGTATTTT
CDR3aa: CASSLWGPGTASTDTQYF

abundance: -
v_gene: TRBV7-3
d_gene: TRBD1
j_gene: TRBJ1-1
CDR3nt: TGTGCCAGCAGCCTTCGGACAGGGTTGAACACTGAAGCTTTCTTT
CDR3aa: CASSLRTGLNTEAFF

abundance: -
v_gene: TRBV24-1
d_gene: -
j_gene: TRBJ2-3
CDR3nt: TGTGCCACCAGTGATTTGGGGCAGGGTACAGATACGCAGTATTTT
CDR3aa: CATSDLGQGTDTQYF

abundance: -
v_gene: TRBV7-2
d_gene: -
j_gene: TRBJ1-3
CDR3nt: TGTGCCAGCAGCTTAATGGGGGCTGGAAACACCATATATTTT
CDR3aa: CASSLMGAGNTIYF

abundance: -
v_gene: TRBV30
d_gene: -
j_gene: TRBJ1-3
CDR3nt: TGTGCCTGGATTTTGCCGGGAATGGGAAACACCATATATTTT
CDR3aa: CAWILPGMGNTIYF

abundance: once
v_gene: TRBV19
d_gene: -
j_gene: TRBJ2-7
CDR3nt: TGTGCCACTTCCTGGGACGGGTACGAGCAGTACTTC
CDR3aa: CATSWDGYEQYF

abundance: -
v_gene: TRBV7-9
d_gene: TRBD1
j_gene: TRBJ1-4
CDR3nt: TGTGCCAGCAGCTTCTCTGGATTATCGGACAGGGGAAGGAATGAAAAACTGTTTTTT
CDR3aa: CASSFSGLSDRGRNEKLFF

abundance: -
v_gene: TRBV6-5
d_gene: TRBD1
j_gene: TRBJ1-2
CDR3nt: TGTGCCAGCATCCTAGACAGGGGAATCGGTGGCTACACCTTC
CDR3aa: CASILDRGIGGYTF

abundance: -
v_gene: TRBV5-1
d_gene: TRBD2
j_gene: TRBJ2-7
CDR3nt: TGCGCCAGCAGCTTGGCGGGGGGGATCACCTACGAGCAGTACTTC
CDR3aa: CASSLAGGITYEQYF

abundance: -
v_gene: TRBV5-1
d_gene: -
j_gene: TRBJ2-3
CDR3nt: TGCGCCAGCAGCCCGCAAGGCACAGATACGCAGTATTTT
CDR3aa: CASSPQGTDTQYF

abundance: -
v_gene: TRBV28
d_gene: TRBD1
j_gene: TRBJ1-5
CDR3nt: TGTGCCAGCAGTTTAAACTGGGACAGGGTCGAGGAGGTAAACAATCAGCCCCAGCATTTT
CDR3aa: CASSLNWDRVEEVNNQPQHF

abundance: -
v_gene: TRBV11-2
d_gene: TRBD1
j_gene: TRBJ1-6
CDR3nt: TGTGCCAGCAGCTTAAGGGACAGGGGTAATTCACCCCTCCACTTT
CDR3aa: CASSLRDRGNSPLHF

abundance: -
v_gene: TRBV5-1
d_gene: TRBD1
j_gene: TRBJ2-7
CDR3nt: TGCGCCAGCAGCTTTTCCGGACAGGTGTACGAGCAGTACTTC
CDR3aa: CASSFSGQVYEQYF

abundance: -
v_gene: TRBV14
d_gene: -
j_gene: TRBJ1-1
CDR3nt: TGTGCCAGCACCTCGGGGCTGAACACTGAAGCTTTCTTT
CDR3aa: CASTSGLNTEAFF

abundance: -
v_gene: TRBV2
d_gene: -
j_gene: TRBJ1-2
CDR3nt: TGTGCCAGCATCCCGAGGGAGAGCTATGGCTACACCTTC
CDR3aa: CASIPRESYGYTF

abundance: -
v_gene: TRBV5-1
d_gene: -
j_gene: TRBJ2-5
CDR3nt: TGCGCCAGCCGCCACAGGCTCCAAGAGACCCAGTACTTC
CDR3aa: CASRHRLQETQYF

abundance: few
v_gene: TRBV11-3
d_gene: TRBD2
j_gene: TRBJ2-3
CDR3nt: TGTGCCAGCAGCTTATTTGGCGGGGGGAGAGTCGGTTCAGATACGCAGTATTTT
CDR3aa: CASSLFGGGRVGSDTQYF

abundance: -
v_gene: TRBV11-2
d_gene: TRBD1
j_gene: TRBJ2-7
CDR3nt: TGTGCCAGCAGCTCAGGACAGGGTCTCCACGAGCAGTACTTC
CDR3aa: CASSSGQGLHEQYF

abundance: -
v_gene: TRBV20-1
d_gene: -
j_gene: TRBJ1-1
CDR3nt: TGCAGTGCCCCCTCAGAGACTGAAGCTTTCTTT
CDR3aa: CSAPSETEAFF

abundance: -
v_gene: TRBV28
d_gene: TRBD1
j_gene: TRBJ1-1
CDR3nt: TGTGCCAGCAGTGAGGGACAGGGTTCGTTGACTGGAGCTTTCTTT
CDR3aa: CASSEGQGSLTGAFF

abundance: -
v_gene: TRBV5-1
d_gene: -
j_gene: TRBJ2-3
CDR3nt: TGCGCCAGCAGCCCCGGACAACCAACTTTAGCAGATACGCAGTATTTT
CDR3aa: CASSPGQPTLADTQYF

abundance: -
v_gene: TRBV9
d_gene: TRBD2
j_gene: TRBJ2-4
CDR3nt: TGTGCCAGCAGCGCCGAGGAGACTAGCGGGGGCTTAGCCAAAAACATTCAGTACTTC
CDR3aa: CASSAEETSGGLAKNIQYF

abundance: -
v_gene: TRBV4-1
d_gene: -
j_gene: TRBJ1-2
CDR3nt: TGCGCCAGCAGCCAACGTCCTCCGGGACCCCCTTTGGAAGGCTACACCTTC
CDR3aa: CASSQRPPGPPLEGYTF

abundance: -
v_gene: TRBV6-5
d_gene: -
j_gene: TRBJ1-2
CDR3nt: TGTGCCAGCAGTTACTCAGGGAACTATGGCTACACCTTC
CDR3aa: CASSYSGNYGYTF

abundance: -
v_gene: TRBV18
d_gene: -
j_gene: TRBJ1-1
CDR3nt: TGTGCCAGCTCATCTAGGGGTGACTTTGAAGCTTTCTTT
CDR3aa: CASSSRGDFEAFF

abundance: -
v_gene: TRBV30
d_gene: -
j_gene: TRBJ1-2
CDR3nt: TGTGCCTGGAGTGTACCGGGGGCTGGGGGCTACACCTTC
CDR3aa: CAWSVPGAGGYTF

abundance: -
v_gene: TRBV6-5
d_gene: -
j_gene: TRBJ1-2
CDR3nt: TGTGCCAGCAATTACTCAACAGGGAGCTATGGCTACACCTTC
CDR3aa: CASNYSTGSYGYTF